This T cell receptor beta chain was captured in a study of long-term antiretroviral therapy in people with HIV. The CDR3 has 15 residues. Germline V gene sequence: CDR1 SEHNR, CDR2 FQNEAQ (reference sequence). V was clipped by 5 bases and J by 1 base; unmatched bases: 6. Sequencing relied on immunoSEQ assay v3.0, run at survey level. TCRdb's copy holds only in-frame clones and misses some; the assay was immunoSEQ multiplex PCR. The data contain some 31,000 clones, around 96% of them seen just once; the ten biggest clones take up roughly 8%. Post-ART PBMC samples numbered at least two per donor, and pre-ART ones at least one.

The clonotype originates from a man aged 25 to 45 with HIV. J is TRBJ2-7 and V is TRBV7-9, with 9 bases fitting TRBD1. Source: unsorted PBMCs, taken 5.3 years after starting antiretroviral therapy. The CDR3 DNA sequence: TGTGCCAGCAGCCCACAGGGGGCAAGGTCCTACGAGCAGTACTTC. Its protein is CASSPQGARSYEQYF.